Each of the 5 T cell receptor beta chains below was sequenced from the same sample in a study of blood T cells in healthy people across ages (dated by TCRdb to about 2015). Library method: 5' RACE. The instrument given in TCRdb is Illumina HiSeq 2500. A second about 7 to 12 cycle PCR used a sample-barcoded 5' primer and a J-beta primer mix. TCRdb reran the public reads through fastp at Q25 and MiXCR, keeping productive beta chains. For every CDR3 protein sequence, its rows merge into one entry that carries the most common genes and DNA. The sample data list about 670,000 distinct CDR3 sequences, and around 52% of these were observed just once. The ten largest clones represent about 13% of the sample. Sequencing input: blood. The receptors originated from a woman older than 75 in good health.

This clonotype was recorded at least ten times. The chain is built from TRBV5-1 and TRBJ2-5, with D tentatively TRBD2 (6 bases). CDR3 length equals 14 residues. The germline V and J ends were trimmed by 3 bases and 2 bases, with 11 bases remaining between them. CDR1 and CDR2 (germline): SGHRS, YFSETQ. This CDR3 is CASSYRLEQETQYF. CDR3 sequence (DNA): TGCGCCAGCAGCTATAGACTAGAACAAGAGACCCAGTACTTC.

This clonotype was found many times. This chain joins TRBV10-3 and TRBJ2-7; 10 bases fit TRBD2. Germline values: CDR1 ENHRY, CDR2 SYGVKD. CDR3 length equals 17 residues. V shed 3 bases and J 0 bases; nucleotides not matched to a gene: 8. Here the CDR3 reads CAISDRGLAVVSYEQYF. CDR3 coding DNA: TGTGCCATCAGTGACCGAGGACTAGCGGTGGTCTCCTACGAGCAGTACTTC.

CDR3 loop: CASTREGGSSYNEQFF. In nucleotides, the CDR3 is TGTGCCAGCACTAGGGAGGGGGGCAGCTCCTACAATGAGCAGTTCTTC. The V and J genes are TRBV6-5 and TRBJ2-1, with D possibly being TRBD2 (7 bases). CDR3 size: 16 residues. The V and J ends lost 7 bases and 0 bases respectively, with 16 bases between them. The germline CDR1 and CDR2 sequences are MNHEY and SVGAGI.

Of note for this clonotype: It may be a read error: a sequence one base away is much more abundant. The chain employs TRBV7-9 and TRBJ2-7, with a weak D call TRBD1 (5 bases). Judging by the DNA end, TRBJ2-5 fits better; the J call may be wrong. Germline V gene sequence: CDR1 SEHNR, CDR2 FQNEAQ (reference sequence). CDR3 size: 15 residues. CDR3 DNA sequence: TGTGCCAGCAGCTTTTTGCAGGGCACGTTAGAGACCCAGTACTTC. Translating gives CASSFLQGTLETQYF.

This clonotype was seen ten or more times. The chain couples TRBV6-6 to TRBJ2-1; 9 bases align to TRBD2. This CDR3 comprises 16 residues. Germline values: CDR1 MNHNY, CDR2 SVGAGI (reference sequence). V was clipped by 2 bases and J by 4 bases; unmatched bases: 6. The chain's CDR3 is CASSYRASGKYNEQFF. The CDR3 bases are TGTGCCAGCAGTTACAGGGCTAGCGGGAAATACAATGAGCAGTTCTTC.